This T cell receptor (beta chain) was obtained from a study of regulatory T cells in long-lasting Graves disease (dated by TCRdb to 2020 to 2023). For the wider study: Patients with newly diagnosed Graves' disease had been on antithyroid drugs for under 3 months. The study took place in China and was registered as a clinical trial. TCR sequencing covered some 13 persistent and roughly 20 newly diagnosed Graves' disease patients, some 33 samples in total. Persistent Graves' disease patients were compared with newly diagnosed Graves' disease patients by peripheral blood TCR sequencing and RNA sequencing.

From its cysteine to its phenylalanine, the CDR3 spans 14 amino acids. Only CDR3 DNA remains: 42 bases, in frame from the first base. Clipping removes 6 bases from V and 5 bases from J, with 4 as the unmatched junction base count. Points on this clonotype: Its antigen target is currently unknown. It has no much larger one-base neighbor in the sample; base qualities were not kept.

What the work shows at the level of the full study, not this receptor alone: Lower TCR Shannon entropy and fewer highly expanded clones were observed in persistent Graves' disease patients than in newly diagnosed patients, which suggested clonal expansion. The study examined only peripheral blood because the primary lesion, thyroid tissue, could not be accessed. More public clonotypes were shared among persistent patients (more than 2,500) than among newly diagnosed patients (over 900). Persistent disease showed preferential use of TRBV28, TRBJ1-2 and TRBJ2-5, whereas newly diagnosed disease favored TRBV20-1 and TRBJ2-1. Only the TCR beta chain was sequenced and analyzed. As a limitation, the authors acknowledged that the small sample size may reduce accuracy.

Taken with the paper, the label for time point translates to: newly diagnosed GD, antithyroid drugs for less than 3 months. For both TCR sequencing and RNA sequencing, RNA was extracted from PBMCs in TRIzol. The diagnosis of Graves' disease was made according to American Thyroid Association guidelines. The patients came from an endocrinology department in Xi'an, China. From each patient, approximately 9 milliliters of peripheral blood was collected into an EDTA anticoagulant tube. Ficoll Paque Plus density gradient separation was used to isolate PBMCs, and no further T cell sorting was performed. An Agilent 2100 Bioanalyzer and agarose gel were used to check RNA quality, while a NanoDrop 2000 measured RNA concentration. The method behind the library was multiplex PCR. Data came from an Illumina HiSeq 4000. CDR3 regions were amplified by Arm-PCR with iRepertoire HTBI primers to construct TCR beta libraries. Gel purification was performed on PCR products prior to sequencing. The authors' analysis ran thus. A total of roughly 65 TRBV and some 15 TRBJ segments were identified across samples and were used for gene usage analysis of CDR3 amino acid clonotypes. COPE and FqMerger were used to merge filtered high-quality paired reads into contigs. BLAST was used to align contigs to IMGT TRBV, TRBD and TRBJ reference genes, and CDR3 was defined according to IMGT. Highly expanded clones were defined as clonotypes with a frequency above 0.1%. Repertoire diversity was measured by Shannon entropy, and V-J evenness by the Gini coefficient. A clonotype was considered public if more than one individual shared it. TCRdb trimmed the raw reads at Q25, called clones with MiXCR and kept productive beta chains. For every CDR3 protein sequence, its rows merge into one entry that carries the most common genes and DNA. These V and J calls rely on TCRdb rather than the paper's analysis. The sample profile shows fewer than 550,000 distinct CDR3 sequences; about 17% of them were found once. Of the sample, about 23% falls within the top ten clones.

The same specimen was also included in a second study, on T cells in Graves' hyperthyroidism and ophthalmopathy. The second study, in turn, reports: Stable Graves' hyperthyroidism was defined as no progression to ophthalmopathy during 18 months of follow-up. Hyperthyroidism patients were newly diagnosed, had a disease duration of under 2 months, and were aged 18 to 65 years. Any patient with an uncontrolled infection, another autoimmune disease, pregnancy or lactation was excluded. Diagnoses were based on clinical symptoms, serum thyroxine and TRAb, thyroid ultrasound and orbital computed tomography. A first-round RT-PCR of the TCR CDR3 used the HTBI primer set with the Qiagen OneStep RT-PCR kit. Most expanded thyroid clonotypes (frequency above 0.001) were also detected in blood, suggesting blood repertoires may reflect thyroid immune responses. Ophthalmopathy was separated from stable hyperthyroidism by a 13 V-J signature model, with about 88% sensitivity and 81% to 83% specificity obtained in cross-validation and 80%/75% obtained in testing. In validation, the model predicted progression to ophthalmopathy with approximately 69% sensitivity and around 72% specificity, a median of around 6.6 months before onset. To identify TCR V-J signatures that set the groups apart, the researchers used a discovery cohort of 100 patients, made up of some 41 with Graves' ophthalmopathy and 55 to 65 with stable Graves' hyperthyroidism. Whether ophthalmopathy could be predicted prospectively was tested in an independent validation cohort made up of about 18 hyperthyroidism patients plus 17 patients who later progressed to ophthalmopathy. For training and testing, the 95 to 100 patients in the discovery cohort were randomly divided in a 7:3 ratio. Thyroid tissue and blood T-cell repertoires from about six Graves' hyperthyroidism patients were also compared in the study. After sampling, hyperthyroidism patients received methimazole starting at 30 mg daily, and ophthalmopathy patients received high-dose intravenous methylprednisolone. A second multiplex PCR round built the libraries, followed by size selection and purification. Paired-end sequencing of the libraries was performed with 100 bp reads on an Illumina HiSeq2000. SOAPnuke was used to process the raw data, with reads discarded if the reads contained adapters or uncalled bases, had a mean Phred below 15, or lacked an exact constant-primer or identifier match. High-quality paired reads were merged using COPE v1.2.5, and each unique nucleotide sequence was defined as a clonotype. MiTCR v1.1 was used to align clonotypes to the IMGT TRBV, TRBD and TRBJ reference segments. Only V-J combinations with frequency above 0.0001, covering about 99% of repertoires, were analysed. The TCS score was defined as the ratio of F50 (clonal expansion) to E x V (chaos), calculated using BLOSUM62-based TCRdist between CDR3 peptides within each V-J. Welch's t-statistics and random forest reduced fewer than 550 V-J features to 13, which were used in a naive Bayes classifier (R e1071). Sample size was not statistically predetermined, and blinding of investigators to group allocation was not performed. TCR Vbeta CDR3 sequencing of approximately 140 peripheral blood samples (fewer than 45 ophthalmopathy, approximately 80 hyperthyroidism and approximately 17 progressor patients) is reported in the paper.

The chain is assembled from TRBV12-3 or TRBV12-4 and TRBJ1-6; 7 bases in the junction line up with TRBD1. The sequence came from a woman between 18 and 29 years old with Graves disease. Donor details come from another sample of the same person, matched by shared clones. The source was peripheral blood mononuclear cells (PBMCs), collected at new diagnosis, from a patient treated with antithyroid drugs. The CDR3 here reads CASRSTGDNSPLHF. The nucleotide sequence reads as follows: TGTGCCAGCAGATCAACAGGGGATAATTCACCCCTCCACTTT.